Below, 32 T cell receptor beta chains from the same sample are listed, as sequenced in a study of cytomegalovirus exposure and HLA in healthy donors. A multiplex PCR was run with 60 Vbeta primers and 13 Jbeta primers. TCRdb keeps only in-frame clones here, not all; method: immunoSEQ multiplex PCR. Of fewer than 200,000 clones in the sample, less than 90% were seen once. The specimen was PBMCs. Receptor source: a man aged 45-65 years in good health and CMV-seronegative.

The chain links TRBV7-6 to TRBJ2-5; D is unclear. Germline V gene lookup returns CDR1 SGHVS and CDR2 FNYEAQ. The CDR3 loop spans 14 amino acids. Trimming took 1 base from V and 3 from J, leaving 9 bases between them. The chain's CDR3 is CASSLGAAKETQYF. The CDR3 DNA reads TGTGCCAGCAGCTTAGGGGCAGCAAAAGAGACCCAGTACTTC.

The chain employs TRBV7-3 and TRBJ1-2; D is possibly TRBD1 (5 bases). V lost 5 bases and J 8 bases, leaving 18 bases between the germline ends. The length of the CDR3 is 14 residues. CDR1 and CDR2 from the germline V gene are SGHTA and FQGTGA. CDR3 DNA sequence: TGTGCCAGCAGCCCATCGGGAGCTCAGGGCGGCTACACCTTC. This codes for CASSPSGAQGGYTF.

The V and J genes are TRBV7-2 and TRBJ2-1; 12 nucleotides line up with TRBD2. V lost 5 bases to trimming and J lost 4 bases; unmatched junction nucleotides: 3. The CDR3 sequence is 15 residues long. CDR1 SGHTA and CDR2 FQGNSA come from the germline V gene. The CDR3 DNA reads TGTGCCAGCAGCACGACTAGCGGGAGATACAATGAGCAGTTCTTC. Protein product: CASSTTSGRYNEQFF.

V usage is TRBV4-2 and J usage is TRBJ1-4, with 7 bases aligning to TRBD1. CDR3 length equals 16 residues. V trimming: 2 bases; J trimming: 0 bases; junction bases outside the gene matches: 3. Germline assignment: CDR1 LGHNA and CDR2 YNFKEQ. CDR3 bases: TGTGCCAGCAGCCAACCCACAGGGGCAACTAATGAAAAACTGTTTTTT. It translates to CASSQPTGATNEKLFF.

A remark on this clone: One end of the junction varies from germline; a read error may be responsible. This sequence joins TRBV7-9 and TRBJ2-1, with D possibly TRBD1 on 5 matching bases. Germline V gives CDR1 SEHNR, CDR2 FQNEAQ (reference sequence). CDR3 size: 15 residues. The CDR3 sequence: CSSSVGLLEQDEQFF. In DNA, the CDR3 is TGTTCCAGCAGCGTCGGGCTCCTGGAACAGGATGAGCAGTTCTTC.

The chain links TRBV4-3 to TRBJ2-3; the match to TRBD2 covers 9 bases. Germline CDR1 and CDR2: LGHNA and YSLEER. The CDR3 has 17 amino acids. J gave up 2 bases and V 0 bases, and 6 bases lay outside the gene matches. The CDR3 DNA reads as TGCGCCAGCAGCCAAGAGAAAGAGCGGGGGGTCACAGATACGCAGTATTTT. It encodes CASSQEKERGVTDTQYF.

The V call is TRBV20-1, the J call TRBJ2-1; D call uncertain. Germline V gene sequence: CDR1 DFQATT, CDR2 SNEGSKA (reference sequence). The CDR3 spans 11 residues. V dropped 6 bases and J dropped 7 bases, with 10 bases sitting between them. The CDR3 nucleotides are TGCAGTGCCCCTCAGAGGAATGAGCAGTTCTTC. Its protein is CSAPQRNEQFF.

This clone was seen a handful of times. V is TRBV6-6 and J is TRBJ1-5, with 11 positions matching TRBD1. J was trimmed by 4 bases and V by 7 bases; bases with no gene match: 9. Per the germline V gene, CDR1 is MNHNY and CDR2 is SVGAGI (reference sequence). CDR3 length equals 16 residues. The CDR3, as DNA: TGTGCCAGCACTACCGGGACAGGGGGTTTGAATCAGCCCCAGCATTTT. Translation gives CASTTGTGGLNQPQHF.

This clone was observed a handful of times. The J gene is TRBJ2-2, the V gene TRBV28; TRBD2 is a possible D gene (6 bases). This CDR3 is 15 amino acids long. V lost 5 bases, J lost 1 base, and 11 bases lay in between. The germline CDR1 and CDR2 sequences are MDHEN and SYDVKM. In nucleotides, the CDR3 is TGTGCCAGCAGTGCCGTCGGGGGGAACACCGGGGAGCTGTTTTTT. Translating gives CASSAVGGNTGELFF.

As DNA, the CDR3 is TGTGCCAGCTCACAAGGCGGGCTTGGAGCGGGAGGAAACAATGAGCAGTTCTTC. Translation gives CASSQGGLGAGGNNEQFF. The chain combines TRBV18 with TRBJ2-1; 9 nucleotides align to TRBD2. The CDR3 is 18 amino acids. CDR1 KGHSH and CDR2 LQKENI come from the germline V gene. V shed 4 bases, J shed 5 bases, and the junction held 15 bases outside the gene matches.

Worth noting for this clone: A read error may account for a junction end that differs from germline. V usage is TRBV7-9 and J usage is TRBJ2-5; 7 bases align to TRBD2. The CDR3 loop spans 15 amino acids. From germline, CDR1 is SEHNR and CDR2 FQNEAQ (reference sequence). This CDR3 reads CSSSLAGGSQETQYF. The CDR3 DNA sequence: TGTTCCAGCAGCTTAGCGGGCGGGTCTCAAGAGACCCAGTACTTC.

This clone is a singleton in its sample. This sequence joins TRBV28 and TRBJ1-6, with 9 bases aligning to TRBD1. V was pared by 5 bases and J by 3 bases, with 2 bases of the junction left unmatched. There are 15 residues in the CDR3. Germline values: CDR1 MDHEN, CDR2 SYDVKM. This CDR3 reads CASSTTGGYNSPLHF. As DNA, the CDR3 is TGTGCCAGCAGTACGACAGGGGGCTATAATTCACCCCTCCACTTT.

The chain recombines TRBV10-3 with TRBJ1-5; possible D gene TRBD1, 6 bases. This CDR3 has 16 amino acids. Germline values: CDR1 ENHRY, CDR2 SYGVKD. With 2 bases removed from V and 1 base from J, the gap between germline ends came to 12 bases. The CDR3 is CAISEGGGPSNQPQHF. The CDR3 nucleotides read TGTGCCATCAGTGAGGGCGGGGGGCCAAGCAATCAGCCCCAGCATTTT.

The rearrangement links TRBV7-2 to TRBJ1-4, with 7 nucleotides matching TRBD1. The CDR3 sequence is 14 residues long. V shed 5 bases and J 8 bases; nucleotides not matched to a gene: 8. CDR1 and CDR2 (germline): SGHTA, FQGNSA. The CDR3 DNA follows: TGTGCCAGCAGCCCTGACAGGGCGGCGGAAAAACTGTTTTTT. Its protein is CASSPDRAAEKLFF.

This clone has just a few counts. CDR3 region: CATSRDSGAEAFF. DNA of the CDR3: TGTGCCACCAGCAGAGATTCGGGAGCTGAAGCTTTCTTT. V usage is TRBV15 and J usage is TRBJ1-1; no clear D. The germline V and J ends were trimmed by 0 bases and 6 bases, with 8 bases remaining between them. The CDR3 loop spans 13 amino acids. CDR1 and CDR2 from the germline V gene are LNHNV and YYDKDF (reference sequence).

J is TRBJ2-3 and V is TRBV2, with 7 bases identical to TRBD2. V shed 5 bases, J shed 0 bases, and the junction held 5 bases outside the gene matches. The CDR3 extends over 15 amino acids. Germline values: CDR1 SNHLY, CDR2 FYNNEI. The CDR3 region has the DNA TGTGCCAGCAGTATTGGCGGGGGTAGCACAGATACGCAGTATTTT. It translates to CASSIGGGSTDTQYF.

This sequence joins TRBV25-1 and TRBJ2-6; possible D gene TRBD1, 6 bases. The V end was cut by 3 bases, the J end by 5 bases, with 11 bases between. Per germline, CDR1 MGHDK and CDR2 SYGVNS. This CDR3 region has 15 residues. The CDR3 protein is CASSEGARRANVLTF. CDR3 coding DNA: TGTGCCAGCAGTGAGGGGGCCCGGAGGGCCAACGTCCTGACTTTC.

This clone was seen a few times. V gene TRBV5-6 combines with J gene TRBJ1-1, with D possibly TRBD1 on 6 matching bases. CDR3 size: 18 residues. Per germline, CDR1 SGHDT and CDR2 YYEEEE. Between the trimmed V and J ends, which lost 4 bases and 10 bases, there was a span of 32 bases. The CDR3 region has the DNA TGTGCCAGCAGCCGAGTTGGGGGGGCCCCTACGGTGACTACAGGAGCTTTCTTT. It yields the protein CASSRVGGAPTVTTGAFF. Supplemented by reference TRBV5-6 and TRBJ1-1, the full variable domain reads DAGVTQSPTHLIKTRGQQVTLRCSPKSGHDTVSWYQQALGQGPQFIFQYYEEEERQRGNFPDRFSGHQFPNYSSELNVNALLLGDSALYLCASSRVGGAPTVTTGAFFGQGTRLTVV.

V usage is TRBV7-9 and J usage is TRBJ1-1; the match to TRBD1 covers 7 bases. There are 18 residues in the CDR3. Trimming took 0 bases from V and 6 from J; bases not matched to a gene: 16. Germline V gene data show CDR1 as SEHNR and CDR2 as FQNEAQ (reference sequence). The DNA for the CDR3 is TGTGCCAGCAGCTTAGCTTTGGGGTCAGGGGGAGGTGGCGCTGAAGCTTTCTTT. Its protein is CASSLALGSGGGGAEAFF.

The chain couples TRBV29-1 to TRBJ2-7; D not certain. Germline lookup yields CDR1 SQVTM and CDR2 ANQGSEA. The CDR3 totals 14 residues. V was trimmed by 5 bases and J by 4 bases, leaving 18 bases between them. Here the CDR3 reads CSVRAEREEYEQYF. DNA of the CDR3: TGCAGCGTTCGTGCTGAGAGAGAAGAATACGAGCAGTACTTC.

This clone was counted a few times. J is TRBJ1-1 and V is TRBV6-5; D might be TRBD1 (5 bases). This CDR3 region has 13 residues. V shed 2 bases and J shed 7 bases, with 11 bases lying between them. The germline CDR1 and CDR2 sequences are MNHEY and SVGAGI. The CDR3 nucleotides read TGTGCCAGCAGTTACAGGGGTGTGAGTGAAGCTTTCTTT. As protein: CASSYRGVSEAFF.

V is TRBV9 and J is TRBJ2-5; D gene unclear. The end of the DNA is better explained by TRBJ2-7, so the J call may be wrong. This CDR3 has 14 residues. Germline CDR1 reads SGDLS; CDR2 reads YYNGEE. Here the CDR3 DNA reads TGTGCCAGCAGCGTAGGTCCTGGAAACTACGAGCAGTACTTC. As protein: CASSVGPGNYEQYF.

The chain is built from TRBV18 and TRBJ1-5, with 7 bases that match TRBD1. Germline lookup yields CDR1 KGHSH and CDR2 LQKENI. The trim removed 4 bases at V and 1 base at J, leaving 7 bases unmatched. The CDR3 totals 16 residues. This chain's CDR3 is CASSQTGVGSNQPQHF. CDR3 DNA sequence: TGTGCCAGCTCACAAACAGGGGTCGGAAGCAATCAGCCCCAGCATTTT.

The chain employs TRBV18 and TRBJ1-2, with D possibly being TRBD1 (5 bases). Trimming removed 3 bases at V and 5 bases at J, with 10 bases between. The CDR3 is made up of 13 amino acids. Germline CDR1 KGHSH, CDR2 LQKENI. The CDR3 here is CASSPDRQYGYTF. In nucleotides, the CDR3 is TGTGCCAGCTCACCGGATAGACAGTATGGCTACACCTTC.

The chain carries TRBV16 and TRBJ2-1; 14 nucleotides match TRBD2. Trimming removed 2 bases from V and 2 bases from J; junction bases left unmatched: 11. The CDR3 has 20 amino acids. CDR1 is KGHSY, CDR2 FQNENV, per germline. CDR3 nucleotides: TGTGCCAGCAGCCAAACCCCGGGACTAGCGGGAGAAAGGGCCTACAATGAGCAGTTCTTC. Translated, it gives CASSQTPGLAGERAYNEQFF.

This clone occurred once. The chain links TRBV18 to TRBJ2-3; possibly TRBD2 for D (6 bases). V gave up 5 bases and J gave up 2 bases, with 8 bases separating them. The CDR3 covers 13 residues. Germline V gives CDR1 KGHSH, CDR2 LQKENI. The CDR3: CASSAGPTDTQYF. CDR3 in DNA: TGTGCCAGCTCAGCGGGACCCACAGATACGCAGTATTTT.

The chain couples TRBV7-2 to TRBJ1-5, with a weak D call TRBD1 (5 bases). Germline CDR1 and CDR2: SGHTA and FQGNSA. CDR3 length equals 13 residues. The V end lost 1 base, the J end lost 10 bases, and 11 bases lay between the germline ends. CDR3: CASSLDGAAPQHF. The CDR3 coding sequence is TGTGCCAGCAGCTTAGATGGGGCGGCACCCCAGCATTTT.

This sequence joins TRBV10-3 and TRBJ1-1; tentative D call: TRBD1 (5 bases). Trimming removed 10 bases from V and 3 bases from J, with 18 bases in between. CDR1 is ENHRY and CDR2 is SYGVKD in the germline V gene. The CDR3 has 14 amino acids. CDR3 sequence: CASRAGPADTEAFF. The CDR3 bases are TGTGCCAGCAGAGCGGGACCCGCGGACACTGAAGCTTTCTTT.

The CDR3 DNA is TGTGCCAGCAGCGGATTCGGAGGTGAAATGCCTGGAAACACCATATATTTT. Encoded protein: CASSGFGGEMPGNTIYF. This sequence joins TRBV7-9 and TRBJ1-3; no definite D call. The V gene lost 5 bases and the J gene lost 2 bases, with 19 bases spanning the gap. The germline gives CDR1 SEHNR, CDR2 FQNEAQ (reference sequence). The CDR3 has 17 residues. Filled out from reference TRBV7-9 and TRBJ1-3, the complete variable domain reads DTGVSQNPRHKITKRGQNVTFRCDPISEHNRLYWYRQTLGQGPEFLTYFQNEAQLEKSRLLSDRFSAERPKGSFSTLEIQRTEQGDSAMYLCASSGFGGEMPGNTIYFGEGSWLTVV.

The rearrangement joins TRBV28 to TRBJ2-3; 7 positions match TRBD1. V was pared by 6 bases and J by 14 bases, with 17 bases of the junction left unmatched. Germline V gene lookup returns CDR1 MDHEN and CDR2 SYDVKM. The CDR3 extends over 14 amino acids. Written as DNA, the CDR3 is TGTGCCAGCAGGACTGACAGGGTGTTCGCAGATCGGTATTTT. It encodes CASRTDRVFADRYF.

This chain connects TRBV10-3 to TRBJ1-2; 7 bases match TRBD1. This CDR3 is 15 amino acids long. Germline V gives CDR1 ENHRY, CDR2 SYGVKD. V dropped 2 bases and J dropped 8; count of bases not matched to a gene: 11. The CDR3 DNA reads as TGTGCCATCAGTGAGGGACAGGTACCTAAGGGGGGCTACACCTTC. This encodes CAISEGQVPKGGYTF.

The chain links TRBV9 to TRBJ2-6; 7 nucleotides align to TRBD1. Trimming took 2 bases from V and 0 from J; bases not matched to a gene: 5. The germline V gene encodes CDR1 SGDLS and CDR2 YYNGEE. The CDR3 is made up of 17 amino acids. CDR3 sequence (DNA): TGTGCCAGCAGCGTGAGGACAGGCCGCTCTGGGGCCAACGTCCTGACTTTC. Amino acids: CASSVRTGRSGANVLTF. The whole variable domain, remainder taken from reference TRBV9 and TRBJ2-6, is DSGVTQTPKHLITATGQRVTLRCSPRSGDLSVYWYQQSLDQGLQFLIQYYNGEERAKGNILERFSAQQFPDLHSELNLSSLELGDSALYFCASSVRTGRSGANVLTFGAGSRLTVL.